This is a list of T cell receptor beta chains from one sample in a study of sequential checkpoint blockade in melanoma. The protocol was immunoSEQ multiplex PCR, while the TCRdb copy is restricted to in-frame clones and leaves out a portion. The sample lists tens of thousands of clones, roughly 32% seen once, with about 1.6% in the top ten. The starting material was tumor tissue (inferred from file names), obtained from a patient given nivolumab and ipilimumab in sequence. These receptors were collected from a human donor with melanoma. The CDR3 runs from the conserved cysteine through the conserved F or W. D genes are given only for firm matches. Size values are once, few and many counts, or a class for expanded clones, and some rows have none.

TRBV11-3,-,-,TRBJ1-4,CASSSQKTAHEKLFF,TGTGCCAGCAGCTCGCAGAAGACAGCGCATGAAAAACTGTTTTTT
TRBV6-8,-,-,TRBJ2-5,CASSTNRVSRQETQYF,TGTGCCAGCAGTACCAACAGGGTCTCCCGGCAAGAGACCCAGTACTTC
TRBV30,-,-,TRBJ1-1,CAWSVLGAEAFF,TGTGCCTGGAGTGTGCTAGGGGCCGAAGCTTTCTTT
TRBV11-3,many,TRBD1,TRBJ2-4,CASSLRQGGNIQYF,TGTGCCAGCAGTTTAAGACAGGGGGGAAACATTCAGTACTTC
TRBV28,few,-,TRBJ1-2,CASSLKGTDYGYTF,TGTGCCAGCAGTTTAAAGGGGACGGACTATGGCTACACCTTC
TRBV11-3,-,-,TRBJ1-2,CASSQSGGNYGYTF,TGTGCCAGCAGCCAGTCTGGTGGCAACTATGGCTACACCTTC
TRBV9,-,-,TRBJ2-5,CASSYTGETQYF,TGTGCCAGCAGCTACACGGGAGAGACCCAGTACTTC
TRBV11-3,-,TRBD1,TRBJ1-1,CASSLGEGAREAFF,TGTGCCAGCAGCTTAGGAGAGGGGGCGCGTGAAGCTTTCTTT
TRBV6-8,few,-,TRBJ1-4,CASITGTREKLFF,TGTGCCAGCATAACAGGGACGCGTGAAAAACTGTTTTTT
TRBV15,few,-,TRBJ2-3,CASSLLSDRTDTQYF,TGTGCCAGCAGCTTACTATCGGACCGCACAGATACGCAGTATTTT
TRBV14,-,TRBD1,TRBJ2-7,CASSLRAGTGGPYEQYF,TGTGCCAGCAGCCTACGTGCCGGGACAGGGGGACCTTACGAGCAGTACTTC
TRBV7-6,few,TRBD2,TRBJ2-7,CASSAGTSGYEQYF,TGTGCTAGCAGCGCGGGGACTAGCGGTTACGAGCAGTACTTC
TRBV9,-,-,TRBJ1-6,CASSVLSSYNSPLHF,TGTGCCAGCAGCGTCCTGAGCTCCTATAATTCACCCCTCCACTTT
TRBV5-1,-,TRBD1,TRBJ1-2,CASSLSRGPQRGYTF,TGCGCCAGCAGCTTGAGCAGGGGGCCACAACGTGGCTACACCTTC
TRBV10-2,-,TRBD2,TRBJ2-7,CASSVLAGIDEQYF,TGCGCCAGCAGTGTCCTAGCGGGAATCGACGAGCAGTACTTC
TRBV7-5,few,-,TRBJ2-5,CASSLGTQQETQYF,TGTGCCAGCAGCTTAGGGACGCAACAAGAGACCCAGTACTTC
TRBV6-8,-,-,TRBJ2-5,CAKEGRHQETQYF,TGTGCCAAGGAGGGACGGCACCAAGAGACCCAGTACTTC
TRBV18,-,TRBD1,TRBJ2-5,CASSPLGQGAKETQYF,TGTGCCAGCTCACCCCTTGGACAGGGGGCTAAAGAGACCCAGTACTTC
TRBV9,-,-,TRBJ1-1,CASSVDGVNTEAFF,TGTGCCAGCAGCGTAGACGGGGTTAACACTGAAGCTTTCTTT
TRBV28,-,-,TRBJ2-1,CASSFLGVNEQFF,TGTGCCAGCAGTTTTTTAGGGGTCAATGAGCAGTTCTTC
TRBV30,-,TRBD1,TRBJ2-2,CASGDRANTGELFF,TGTGCCTCCGGGGACAGGGCGAACACCGGGGAGCTGTTTTTT
TRBV30,-,-,TRBJ1-1,CAWSVMGNTEAFF,TGTGCCTGGAGTGTAATGGGGAACACTGAAGCTTTCTTT
TRBV6-8,few,-,TRBJ2-1,CASSYDGENNEQFF,TGTGCCAGCAGTTACGACGGGGAAAACAATGAGCAGTTCTTC
TRBV5-1,-,-,TRBJ2-7,CASSLGNPVGEQYF,TGCGCCAGCAGCTTGGGGAACCCCGTGGGTGAGCAGTACTTC
TRBV28,-,-,TRBJ2-1,CASSLINSDEQFF,TGTGCCAGCAGTTTAATTAACTCCGATGAGCAGTTCTTC
TRBV30,few,-,TRBJ2-1,CAWSFVRWEQFF,TGTGCCTGGAGCTTCGTGAGGTGGGAGCAGTTCTTC
TRBV23-1,few,TRBD2,TRBJ2-2,CASSRKTSGGRTGELFF,TGCGCCAGCAGCCGAAAAACTAGCGGGGGGAGGACCGGGGAGCTGTTTTTT
TRBV11-3,-,TRBD2,TRBJ2-3,CASSSGTSGRHDTQYF,TGTGCCAGCAGCTCCGGGACTAGCGGACGACACGATACGCAGTATTTT
TRBV6-8,few,TRBD2,TRBJ2-1,CASSSTGLAGGWGEQFF,TGTGCCAGCAGTTCTACCGGACTAGCGGGAGGATGGGGTGAGCAGTTCTTC
TRBV30,-,TRBD2,TRBJ2-1,CAWAGRVSVEQFF,TGTGCCTGGGCTGGGAGGGTATCGGTGGAGCAGTTCTTC
TRBV19,-,-,TRBJ1-1,CASSSYRAGTEAFF,TGTGCCAGTAGTTCATACAGGGCGGGCACTGAAGCTTTCTTT
TRBV25-1,-,-,TRBJ1-3,CASSMGRGSGNTIYF,TGTGCCAGCAGTATGGGCAGGGGATCTGGAAACACCATATATTTT
TRBV9,few,TRBD2,TRBJ2-1,CASSISGDSYNEQFF,TGTGCCAGCAGCATTAGCGGGGACTCCTACAATGAGCAGTTCTTC
TRBV6-8,few,-,TRBJ2-2,CASSYSSLGGELFF,TGTGCCAGCAGTTACTCGTCCCTCGGCGGGGAGCTGTTTTTT
TRBV29-1,-,TRBD1,TRBJ1-1,CSVGGGQGALGTEAFF,TGCAGCGTTGGAGGTGGACAGGGCGCTTTGGGCACTGAAGCTTTCTTT
TRBV11-3,few,-,TRBJ1-1,CASSSWSGGRVTEAFF,TGTGCCAGCAGCTCCTGGTCGGGGGGCCGGGTCACTGAAGCTTTCTTT
TRBV6-7,few,TRBD2,TRBJ2-3,CASRGLNTQYF,TGTGCCAGCAGGGGACTAAATACGCAGTATTTT
TRBV18,-,-,TRBJ2-3,CASSPRTARTDTQYF,TGTGCCAGCTCACCAAGGACGGCCCGCACAGATACGCAGTATTTT
TRBV6-8,-,-,TRBJ2-4,CASSHYTAKNIQYF,TGTGCCAGCAGCCACTACACAGCCAAAAACATTCAGTACTTC
TRBV19,-,-,TRBJ1-2,CASSKGPHGYTF,TGTGCCAGTAGCAAAGGTCCCCATGGCTACACCTTC
TRBV18,few,-,TRBJ2-1,CASSPSEYNEQFF,TGTGCCAGCTCACCATCAGAGTACAATGAGCAGTTCTTC
TRBV11-3,many,-,TRBJ2-7,CASSLDGAAYEQYF,TGTGCCAGCAGCTTGGATGGTGCGGCCTACGAGCAGTACTTC
TRBV6-8,few,-,TRBJ1-1,CASSSGAANTEAFF,TGTGCCAGCAGCTCAGGGGCGGCGAACACTGAAGCTTTCTTT
TRBV11-3,-,TRBD2,TRBJ2-7,CASSLVPSGAGEQYF,TGTGCCAGCAGCTTAGTCCCCAGCGGGGCCGGGGAGCAGTACTTC